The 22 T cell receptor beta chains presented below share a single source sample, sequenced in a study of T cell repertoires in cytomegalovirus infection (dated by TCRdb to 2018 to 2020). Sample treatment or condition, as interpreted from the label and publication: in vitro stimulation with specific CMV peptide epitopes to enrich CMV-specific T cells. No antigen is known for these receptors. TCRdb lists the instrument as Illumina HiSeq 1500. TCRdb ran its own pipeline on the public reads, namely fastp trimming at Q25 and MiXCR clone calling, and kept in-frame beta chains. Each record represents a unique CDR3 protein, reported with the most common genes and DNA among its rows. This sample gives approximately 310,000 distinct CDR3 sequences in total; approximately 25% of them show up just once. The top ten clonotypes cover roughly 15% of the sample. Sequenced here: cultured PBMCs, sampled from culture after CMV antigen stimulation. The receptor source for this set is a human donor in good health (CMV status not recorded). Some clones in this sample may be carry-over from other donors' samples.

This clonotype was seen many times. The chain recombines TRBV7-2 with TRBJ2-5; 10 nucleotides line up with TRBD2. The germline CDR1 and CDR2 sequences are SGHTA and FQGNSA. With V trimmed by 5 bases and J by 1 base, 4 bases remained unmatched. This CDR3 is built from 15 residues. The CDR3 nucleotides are TGTGCCAGCAGCGCCCCTAGCGGGAGCCAAGAGACCCAGTACTTC. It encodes CASSAPSGSQETQYF. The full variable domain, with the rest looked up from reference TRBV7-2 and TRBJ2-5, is GAGVSQSPSNKVTEKGKDVELRCDPISGHTALYWYRQSLGQGLEFLIYFQGNSAPDKSGLPSDRFSAERTGGSVSTLTIQRTQQEDSAVYLCASSAPSGSQETQYFGPGTRLLVL.

The CDR3 here is CASSWVVPPSGNTIYF. DNA of the CDR3: TGTGCCAGCAGTTGGGTCGTGCCACCCTCTGGAAACACCATATATTTT. V and J are TRBV6-6 and TRBJ1-3; D unclear. CDR3 size: 16 residues. Germline V gives CDR1 MNHNY, CDR2 SVGAGI (reference sequence). Deletions cut 4 bases from V and 0 bases from J, with 13 bases between.

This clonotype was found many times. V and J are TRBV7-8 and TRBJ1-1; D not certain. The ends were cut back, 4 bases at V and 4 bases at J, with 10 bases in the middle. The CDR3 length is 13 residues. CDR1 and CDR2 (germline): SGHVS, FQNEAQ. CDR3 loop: CASSSQETTEAFF. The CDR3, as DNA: TGTGCCAGCAGCTCGCAGGAGACCACTGAAGCTTTCTTT.

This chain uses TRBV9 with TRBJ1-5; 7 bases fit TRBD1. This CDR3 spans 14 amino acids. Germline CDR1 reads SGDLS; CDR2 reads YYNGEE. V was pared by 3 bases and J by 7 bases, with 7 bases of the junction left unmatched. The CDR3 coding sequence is TGTGCCAGCAGCGCAGAGGGGGCAGGCCAGCCCCAGCATTTT. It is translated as CASSAEGAGQPQHF.

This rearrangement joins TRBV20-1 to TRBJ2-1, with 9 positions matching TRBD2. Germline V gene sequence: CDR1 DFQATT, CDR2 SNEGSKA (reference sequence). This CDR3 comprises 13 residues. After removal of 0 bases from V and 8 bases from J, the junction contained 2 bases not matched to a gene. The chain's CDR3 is CSARDPSGDEQFF. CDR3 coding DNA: TGCAGTGCTAGAGACCCTAGCGGGGATGAGCAGTTCTTC.

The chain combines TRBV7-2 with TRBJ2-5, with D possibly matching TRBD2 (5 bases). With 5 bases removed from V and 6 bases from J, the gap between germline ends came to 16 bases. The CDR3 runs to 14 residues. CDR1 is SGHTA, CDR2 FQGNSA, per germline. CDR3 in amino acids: CASSQISGYQTQYF. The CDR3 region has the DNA TGTGCCAGCAGCCAGATCAGCGGCTATCAGACCCAGTACTTC.

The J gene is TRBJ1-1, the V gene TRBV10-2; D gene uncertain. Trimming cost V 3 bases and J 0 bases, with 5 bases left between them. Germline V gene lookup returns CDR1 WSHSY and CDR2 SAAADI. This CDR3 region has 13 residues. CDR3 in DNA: TGCGCCAGCAGTGATAACCTGAACACTGAAGCTTTCTTT. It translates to CASSDNLNTEAFF.

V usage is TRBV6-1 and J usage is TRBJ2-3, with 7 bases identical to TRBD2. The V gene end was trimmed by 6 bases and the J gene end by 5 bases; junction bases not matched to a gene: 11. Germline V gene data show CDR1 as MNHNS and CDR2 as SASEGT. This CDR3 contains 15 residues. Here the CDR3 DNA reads TGTGCCAGCAGCCCGGAACTAGCGCAAGGAGATACGCAGTATTTT. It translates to CASSPELAQGDTQYF.

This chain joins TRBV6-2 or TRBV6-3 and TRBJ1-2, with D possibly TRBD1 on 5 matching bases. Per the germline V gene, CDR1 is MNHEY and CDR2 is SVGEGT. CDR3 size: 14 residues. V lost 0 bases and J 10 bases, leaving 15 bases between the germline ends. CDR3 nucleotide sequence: TGTGCCAGCAGTTACTCGGGGCCCAGCTACGACTACACCTTC. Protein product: CASSYSGPSYDYTF.

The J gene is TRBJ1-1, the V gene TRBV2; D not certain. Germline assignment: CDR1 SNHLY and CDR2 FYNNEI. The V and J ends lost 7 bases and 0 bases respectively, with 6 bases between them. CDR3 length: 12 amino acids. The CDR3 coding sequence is TGTGCCAGCATGTTGATGAACACTGAAGCTTTCTTT. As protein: CASMLMNTEAFF.

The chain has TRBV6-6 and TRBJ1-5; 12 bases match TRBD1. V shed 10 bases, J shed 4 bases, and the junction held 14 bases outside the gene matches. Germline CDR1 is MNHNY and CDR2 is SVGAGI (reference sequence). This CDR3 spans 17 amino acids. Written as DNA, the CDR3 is TGTGCCACCAGGGACAGGGGGCGCGAAGGGCCAAATCAGCCCCAGCATTTT. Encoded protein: CATRDRGREGPNQPQHF.

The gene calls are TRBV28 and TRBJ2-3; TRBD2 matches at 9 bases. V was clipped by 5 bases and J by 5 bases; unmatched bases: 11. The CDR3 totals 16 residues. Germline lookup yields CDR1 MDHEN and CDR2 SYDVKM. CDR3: CASSPYLAGSGDTQYF. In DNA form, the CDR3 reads TGTGCCAGCAGTCCCTACCTAGCGGGATCGGGAGATACGCAGTATTTT.

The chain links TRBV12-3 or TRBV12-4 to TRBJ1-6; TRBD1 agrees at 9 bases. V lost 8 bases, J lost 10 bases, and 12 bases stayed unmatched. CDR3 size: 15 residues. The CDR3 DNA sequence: TGTGCCAGCGGGCACTTGGACAGGGGTTTCTCACCCCTCCACTTT. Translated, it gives CASGHLDRGFSPLHF.

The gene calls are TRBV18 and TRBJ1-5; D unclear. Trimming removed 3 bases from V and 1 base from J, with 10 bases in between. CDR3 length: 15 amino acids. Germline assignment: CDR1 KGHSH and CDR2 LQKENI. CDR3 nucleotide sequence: TGTGCCAGCTCACCCGGCCCAGCGAGCAATCAGCCCCAGCATTTT. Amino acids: CASSPGPASNQPQHF.

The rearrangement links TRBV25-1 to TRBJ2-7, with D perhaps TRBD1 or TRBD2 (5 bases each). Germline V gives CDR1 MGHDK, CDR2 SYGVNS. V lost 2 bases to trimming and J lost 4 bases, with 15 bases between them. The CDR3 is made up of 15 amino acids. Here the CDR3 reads CASSEGDPIMYEQYV. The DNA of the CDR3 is TGTGCCAGCAGTGAAGGGGACCCTATCATGTACGAGCAGTACGTC.

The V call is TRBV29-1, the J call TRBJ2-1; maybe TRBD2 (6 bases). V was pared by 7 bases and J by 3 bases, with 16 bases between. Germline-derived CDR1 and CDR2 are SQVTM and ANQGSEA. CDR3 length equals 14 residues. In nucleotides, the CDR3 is TGCAGCGCTGCCGGGACTTGGGGCTACAATGAGCAGTTCTTC. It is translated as CSAAGTWGYNEQFF.

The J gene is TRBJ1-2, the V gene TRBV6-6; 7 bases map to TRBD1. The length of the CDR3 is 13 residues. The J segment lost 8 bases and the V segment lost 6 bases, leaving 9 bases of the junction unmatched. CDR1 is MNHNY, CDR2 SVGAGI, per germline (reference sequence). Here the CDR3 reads CASREDRIRGYTF. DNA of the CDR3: TGTGCCAGCAGAGAGGACAGGATAAGGGGCTACACCTTC.

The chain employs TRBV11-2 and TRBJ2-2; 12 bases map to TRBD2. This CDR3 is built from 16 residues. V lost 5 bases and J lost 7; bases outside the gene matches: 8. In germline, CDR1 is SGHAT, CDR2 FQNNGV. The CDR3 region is CASSPRLAGVGGELFF. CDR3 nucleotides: TGTGCCAGCAGCCCACGACTAGCGGGAGTTGGCGGGGAGCTGTTTTTT.

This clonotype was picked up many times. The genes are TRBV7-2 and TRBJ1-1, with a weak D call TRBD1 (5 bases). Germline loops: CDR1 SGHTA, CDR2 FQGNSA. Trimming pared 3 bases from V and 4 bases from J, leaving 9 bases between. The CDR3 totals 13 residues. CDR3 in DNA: TGTGCCAGCAGCTTTCGAGGGACCACTGAAGCTTTCTTT. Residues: CASSFRGTTEAFF.

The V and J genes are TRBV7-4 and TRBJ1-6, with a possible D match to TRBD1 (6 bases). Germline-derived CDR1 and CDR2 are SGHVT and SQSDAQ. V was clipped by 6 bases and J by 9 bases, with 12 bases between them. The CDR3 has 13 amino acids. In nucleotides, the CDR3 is TGTGCCAGCAGGGACCAGGGGACTTCACCCCTCCACTTT. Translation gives CASRDQGTSPLHF. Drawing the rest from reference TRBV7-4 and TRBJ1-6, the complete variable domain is GAGVSQSPRYKVAKRGRDVALRCDSISGHVTLYWYRQTLGQGSEVLTYSQSDAQRDKSGRPSGRFSAERPERSVSTLKIQRTEQGDSAVYLCASRDQGTSPLHFGNGTRLTVT.

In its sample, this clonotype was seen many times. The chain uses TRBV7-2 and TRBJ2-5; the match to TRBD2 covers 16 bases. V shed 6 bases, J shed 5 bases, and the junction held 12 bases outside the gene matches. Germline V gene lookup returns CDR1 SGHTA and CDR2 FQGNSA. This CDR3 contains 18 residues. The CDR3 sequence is CASRLRPGLAGGGETQYF. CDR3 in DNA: TGTGCCAGCAGGCTCCGCCCGGGACTAGCGGGGGGGGGGGAGACCCAGTACTTC.

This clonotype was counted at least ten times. CDR3 nucleotides: TGTGCCAGCAGCCCGGGAGGAGCGGAGGGCTACAATGAGCAGTTCTTC. Residues: CASSPGGAEGYNEQFF. V gene TRBV28 combines with J gene TRBJ2-1; the match to TRBD2 covers 7 bases. Trimming cost V 6 bases and J 3 bases; bases outside gene matches: 11. The length of the CDR3 is 16 residues. Germline lookup yields CDR1 MDHEN and CDR2 SYDVKM. Complete variable domain (other parts from reference TRBV28 and TRBJ2-1): DVKVTQSSRYLVKRTGEKVFLECVQDMDHENMFWYRQDPGLGLRLIYFSYDVKMKEKGDIPEGYSVSREKKERFSLILESASTNQTSMYLCASSPGGAEGYNEQFFGPGTRLTVL.